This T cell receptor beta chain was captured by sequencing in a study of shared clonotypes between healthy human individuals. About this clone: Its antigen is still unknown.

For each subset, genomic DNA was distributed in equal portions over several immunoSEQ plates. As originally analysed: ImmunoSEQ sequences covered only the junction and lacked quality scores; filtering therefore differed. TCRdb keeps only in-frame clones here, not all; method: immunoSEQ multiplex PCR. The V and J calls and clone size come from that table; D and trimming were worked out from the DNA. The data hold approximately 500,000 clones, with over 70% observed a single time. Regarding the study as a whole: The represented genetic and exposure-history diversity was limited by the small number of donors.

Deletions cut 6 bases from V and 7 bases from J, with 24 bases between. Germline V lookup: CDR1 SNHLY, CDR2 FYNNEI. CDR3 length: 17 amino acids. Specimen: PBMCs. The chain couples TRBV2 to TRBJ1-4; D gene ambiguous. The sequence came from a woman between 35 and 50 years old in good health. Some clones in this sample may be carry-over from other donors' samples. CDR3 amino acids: CASSKNGPHAAAEKLFF. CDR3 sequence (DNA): TGTGCCAGCAGCAAAAACGGCCCACACGCCGCGGCTGAAAAACTGTTTTTT. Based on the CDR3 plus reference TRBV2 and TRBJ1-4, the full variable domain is EPEVTQTPSHQVTQMGQEVILRCVPISNHLYFYWYRQILGQKVEFLVSFYNNEISEKSEIFDDQFSVERPDGSNFTLKIRSTKLEDSAMYFCASSKNGPHAAAEKLFFGSGTQLSVL.